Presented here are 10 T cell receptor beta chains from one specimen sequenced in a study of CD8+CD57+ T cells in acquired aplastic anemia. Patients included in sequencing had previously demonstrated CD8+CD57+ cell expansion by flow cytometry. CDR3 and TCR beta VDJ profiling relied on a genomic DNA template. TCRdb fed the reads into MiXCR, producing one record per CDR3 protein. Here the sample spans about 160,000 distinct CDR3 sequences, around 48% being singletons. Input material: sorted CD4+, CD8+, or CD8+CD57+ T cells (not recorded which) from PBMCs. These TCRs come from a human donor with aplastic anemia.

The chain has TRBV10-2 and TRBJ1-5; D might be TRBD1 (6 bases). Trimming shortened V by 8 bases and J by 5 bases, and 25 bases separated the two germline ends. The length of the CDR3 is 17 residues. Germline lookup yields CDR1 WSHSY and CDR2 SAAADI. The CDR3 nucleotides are TGCGCCAGCCGCAGGGGAGGGCAGGCCGTGGTTTATCAGCCCCAGCATTTT. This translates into CASRRGGQAVVYQPQHF.

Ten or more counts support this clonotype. CDR3: CASSLTSGNYEQYF. The CDR3 DNA is TGTGCCAGCAGCTTAACCAGCGGGAACTACGAGCAGTACTTC. The chain uses TRBV9 and TRBJ2-7, with 7 bases aligning to TRBD2. The germline gives CDR1 SGDLS, CDR2 YYNGEE. The CDR3 sequence is 14 residues long. V lost 4 bases and J lost 3; bases outside the gene matches: 7. The whole variable domain, remainder taken from reference TRBV9 and TRBJ2-7, is DSGVTQTPKHLITATGQRVTLRCSPRSGDLSVYWYQQSLDQGLQFLIQYYNGEERAKGNILERFSAQQFPDLHSELNLSSLELGDSALYFCASSLTSGNYEQYFGPGTRLTVT.

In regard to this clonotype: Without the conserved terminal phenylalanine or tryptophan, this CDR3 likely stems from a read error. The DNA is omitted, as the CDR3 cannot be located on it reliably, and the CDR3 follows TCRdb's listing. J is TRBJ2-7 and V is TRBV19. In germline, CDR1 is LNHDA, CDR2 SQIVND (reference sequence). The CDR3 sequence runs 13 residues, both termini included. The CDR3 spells CASSIGFSYEQCL.

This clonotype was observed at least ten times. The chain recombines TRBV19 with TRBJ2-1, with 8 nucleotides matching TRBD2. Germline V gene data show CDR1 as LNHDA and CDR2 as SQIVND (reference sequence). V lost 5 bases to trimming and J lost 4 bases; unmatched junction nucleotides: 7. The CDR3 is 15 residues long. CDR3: CASSVQAGAYNEQFF. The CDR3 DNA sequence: TGTGCCAGTAGTGTGCAAGCGGGAGCATACAATGAGCAGTTCTTC.

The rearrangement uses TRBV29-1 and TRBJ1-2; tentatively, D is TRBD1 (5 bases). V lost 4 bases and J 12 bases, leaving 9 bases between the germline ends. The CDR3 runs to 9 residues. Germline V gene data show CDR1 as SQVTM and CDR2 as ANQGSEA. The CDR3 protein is CSVGREHTF. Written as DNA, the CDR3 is TGCAGCGTTGGCAGGGAACACACCTTC.

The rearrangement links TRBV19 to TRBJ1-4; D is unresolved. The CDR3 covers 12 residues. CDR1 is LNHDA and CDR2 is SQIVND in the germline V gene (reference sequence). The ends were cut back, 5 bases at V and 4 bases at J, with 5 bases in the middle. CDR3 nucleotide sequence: TGTGCCAGTAGTGAACGTAATGAAAAACTGTTTTTT. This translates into CASSERNEKLFF.

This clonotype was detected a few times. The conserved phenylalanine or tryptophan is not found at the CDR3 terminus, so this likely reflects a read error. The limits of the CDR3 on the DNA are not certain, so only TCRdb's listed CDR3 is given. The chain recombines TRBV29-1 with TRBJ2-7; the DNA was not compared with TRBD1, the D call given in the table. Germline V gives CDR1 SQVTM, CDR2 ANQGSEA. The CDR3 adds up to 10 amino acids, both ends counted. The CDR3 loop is CSVEQGAMYL.

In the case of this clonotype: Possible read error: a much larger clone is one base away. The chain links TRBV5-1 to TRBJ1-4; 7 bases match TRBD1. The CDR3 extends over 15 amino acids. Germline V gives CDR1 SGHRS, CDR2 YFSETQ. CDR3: CASSSGQAFAEELFF. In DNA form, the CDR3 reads TGCGCCAGCAGCTCTGGACAGGCTTTTGCTGAAGAACTGTTTTTT.

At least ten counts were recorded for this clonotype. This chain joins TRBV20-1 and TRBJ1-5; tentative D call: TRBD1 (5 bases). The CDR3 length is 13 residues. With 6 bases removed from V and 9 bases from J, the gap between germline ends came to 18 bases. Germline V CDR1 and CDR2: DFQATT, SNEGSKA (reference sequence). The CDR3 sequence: CSAPGRGSRPQHF. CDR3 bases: TGCAGTGCACCGGGACGGGGGTCGAGGCCCCAGCATTTT.

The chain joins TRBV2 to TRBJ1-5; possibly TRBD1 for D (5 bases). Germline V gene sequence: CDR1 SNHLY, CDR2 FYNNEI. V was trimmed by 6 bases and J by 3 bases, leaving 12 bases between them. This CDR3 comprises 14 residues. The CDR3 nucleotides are TGTGCCAGCAGCTCGTCGGGGACCAATCAGCCCCAGCATTTT. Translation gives CASSSSGTNQPQHF.